The source of this T cell receptor (beta chain) is a study of regulatory T cells in long-lasting Graves disease. Study-wide findings and caveats: Persistent disease was characterized by preferential usage of TRBV28, TRBJ1-2 and TRBJ2-5.

Concerning this clonotype itself: The antigen is unknown.

The V segment lost 3 bases and the J segment 11 bases; nucleotides outside the gene matches: 10. Looked up from germline, CDR1 is SGHDT and CDR2 is YYEEEE. The length of the CDR3 is 13 residues. According to the study, TCR beta libraries were built with iRepertoire HTBI primers and CDR3-region Arm-PCR. A single record per CDR3 protein comes from TCRdb applying MiXCR to the multiplex PCR reads. The table records 400,000 to 500,000 distinct CDR3 sequences, 14% of them present only once. Time point specified: newly diagnosed GD, antithyroid drugs for less than 3 months. PBMC RNA was the source of the TCR library. These data were also filed under a second study, of T cells in Graves' hyperthyroidism and ophthalmopathy.

Sequenced here: peripheral blood mononuclear cells (PBMCs), sampled at new diagnosis, from a patient treated with antithyroid drugs. The source is a woman between 50 and 59 years old with Graves disease. This sequence joins TRBV5-6 and TRBJ1-2, with TRBD1 matching 7 bases. The CDR3, as DNA: TGTGCCAGCAGCTCGGACAGGAGGGCTAGGTACACCTTC. Translated: CASSSDRRARYTF. Full variable domain (missing parts from reference TRBV5-6 and TRBJ1-2): DAGVTQSPTHLIKTRGQQVTLRCSPKSGHDTVSWYQQALGQGPQFIFQYYEEEERQRGNFPDRFSGHQFPNYSSELNVNALLLGDSALYLCASSSDRRARYTFGSGTRLTVV.